This T cell receptor beta chain comes out of a study of blood T cell repertoires in COVID-19. Study-level information: The cDNA or gDNA used as material had been derived from T cells, B-cell-depleted T cells, or PBMCs.

Germline V CDR1 and CDR2: SGDLS, YYNGEE. The trim removed 3 bases at V and 5 bases at J, leaving 6 bases unmatched. The CDR3 has 15 amino acids. TCRdb's copy holds only in-frame clones and misses some; the assay was immunoSEQ multiplex PCR. Of approximately 170,000 clones in the sample, roughly 93% are singletons; the top ten hold around 5%. The sequencing sample was made of peripheral blood. V is TRBV9 and J is TRBJ2-2; 8 bases fit TRBD1. The TCR was taken from a young man with COVID-19, enrolled during active disease. The CDR3 nucleotides are TGTGCCAGCAGCGAAGGGACAGGAGAAACCGGGGAGCTGTTTTTT. It encodes CASSEGTGETGELFF.